This T cell receptor beta chain was sequenced in a study of T cells after yellow fever vaccination. Broader study findings: The study re-detected most primary-vaccination clones after the booster (around 96% CD4, 85% to 90% CD8).

Germline-derived CDR1 and CDR2 are SGHTA and FQGNSA. V lost 5 bases to trimming and J lost 2 bases, with 10 bases between them. The CDR3 length is 15 residues. UMIs were added to TCR cDNA along with a universal primer site when it was made by 5'RACE template switching. Using its own MiXCR run on the 5' RACE reads, TCRdb lists one record per CDR3 protein. The sample holds 450,000 to 650,000 distinct CDR3 sequences, approximately 13% seen once. Note on this clonotype: Its matching antigen is unknown.

The rearrangement uses TRBV7-2 and TRBJ2-6; weak D call: TRBD1 (5 bases). The receptor was derived from a man aged 30 to 45 who received the YFV17D yellow fever vaccine. The material was PBMCs, obtained on the day of the yellow fever booster vaccination. CDR3 DNA: TGTGCCAGCAGCATCCAGGGTGCTGGGGCCAACGTCCTGACTTTC. Translation gives CASSIQGAGANVLTF.